This TCR beta chain was observed in a study of cytomegalovirus exposure and HLA in healthy donors. Germline V lookup: CDR1 SGHDT, CDR2 YYEEEE. V was trimmed by 3 bases and J by 6 bases, leaving 12 bases between them. The CDR3 contains 14 residues. The PCR used 60 Vbeta and 13 Jbeta primers. TCRdb's table, derived via immunoSEQ multiplex PCR, lists solely in-frame clones and lacks some. The repertoire consists of around 150,000 clones, with about 79% occurring once and the leading ten covering roughly 6.5%. What was sequenced was PBMCs. The sequence was obtained from a man in his fifties or sixties in good health and CMV-seropositive. The V call is TRBV5-6, the J call TRBJ2-2; TRBD2 might be the D (6 bases). The CDR3 sequence is CASSWETRAGELFF. CDR3 DNA sequence: TGTGCCAGCAGCTGGGAGACTAGAGCCGGGGAGCTGTTTTTT.